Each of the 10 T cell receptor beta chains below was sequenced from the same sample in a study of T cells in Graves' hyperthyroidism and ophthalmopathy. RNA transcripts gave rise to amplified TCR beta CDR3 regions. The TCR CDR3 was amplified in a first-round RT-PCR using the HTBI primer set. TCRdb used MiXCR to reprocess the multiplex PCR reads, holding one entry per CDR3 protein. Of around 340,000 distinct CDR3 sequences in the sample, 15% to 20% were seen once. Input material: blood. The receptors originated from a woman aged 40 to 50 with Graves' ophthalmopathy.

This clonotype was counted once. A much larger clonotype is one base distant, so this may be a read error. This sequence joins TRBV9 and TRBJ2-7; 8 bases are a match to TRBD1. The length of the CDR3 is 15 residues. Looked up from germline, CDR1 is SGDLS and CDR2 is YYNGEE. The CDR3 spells CVSSVGTGLSYEQYF. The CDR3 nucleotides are TGTGTCAGCAGCGTAGGGACAGGACTCTCCTACGAGCAGTACTTC. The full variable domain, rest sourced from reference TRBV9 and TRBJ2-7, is DSGVTQTPKHLITATGQRVTLRCSPRSGDLSVYWYQQSLDQGLQFLIQYYNGEERAKGNILERFSAQQFPDLHSELNLSSLELGDSALYFCVSSVGTGLSYEQYFGPGTRLTVT.

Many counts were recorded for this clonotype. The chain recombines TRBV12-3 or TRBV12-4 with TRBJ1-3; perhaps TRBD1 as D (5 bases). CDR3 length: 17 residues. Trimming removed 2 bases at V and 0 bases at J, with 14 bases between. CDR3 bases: TGTGCCAGCAGTTTATTGTCCAGGGCCCGCTCTGGAAACACCATATATTTT. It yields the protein CASSLLSRARSGNTIYF.

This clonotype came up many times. CDR3 coding DNA: TGTGCCAGCAGTTCTTTAGCGGGGAACCAAGAGACCCAGTACTTC. The encoded protein is CASSSLAGNQETQYF. This chain joins TRBV28 and TRBJ2-5; the match to TRBD2 covers 8 bases. The CDR3 runs 15 residues. Per the germline V gene, CDR1 is MDHEN and CDR2 is SYDVKM. V was pared by 4 bases and J by 0 bases, with 4 bases of the junction left unmatched.

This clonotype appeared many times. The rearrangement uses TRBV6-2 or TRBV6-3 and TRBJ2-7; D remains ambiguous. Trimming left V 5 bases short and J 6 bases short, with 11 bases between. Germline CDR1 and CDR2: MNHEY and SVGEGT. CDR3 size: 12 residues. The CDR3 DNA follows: TGTGCCAGCAGTCACCCTCTATTCGAGCAGTACTTC. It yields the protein CASSHPLFEQYF.

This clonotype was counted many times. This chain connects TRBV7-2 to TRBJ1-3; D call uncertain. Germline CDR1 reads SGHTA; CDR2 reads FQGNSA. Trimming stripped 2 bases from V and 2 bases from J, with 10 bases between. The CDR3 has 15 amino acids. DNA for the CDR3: TGTGCCAGCAGCTTAAGGTGGACTGCTGGAAACACCATATATTTT. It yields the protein CASSLRWTAGNTIYF.

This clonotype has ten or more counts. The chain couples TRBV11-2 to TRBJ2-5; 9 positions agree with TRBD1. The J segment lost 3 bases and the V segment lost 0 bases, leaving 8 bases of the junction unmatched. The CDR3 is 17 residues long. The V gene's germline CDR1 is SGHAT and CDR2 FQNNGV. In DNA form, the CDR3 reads TGTGCCAGCAGCTTAGATAGCCGGGGACAGGGAGAAGAGACCCAGTACTTC. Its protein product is CASSLDSRGQGEETQYF.

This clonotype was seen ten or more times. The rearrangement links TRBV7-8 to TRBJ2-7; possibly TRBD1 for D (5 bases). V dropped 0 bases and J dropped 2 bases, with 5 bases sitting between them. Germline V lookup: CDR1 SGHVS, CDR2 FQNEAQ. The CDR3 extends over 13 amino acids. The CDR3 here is CASSLARAYEQYF. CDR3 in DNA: TGTGCCAGCAGCTTAGCCAGGGCCTACGAGCAGTACTTC. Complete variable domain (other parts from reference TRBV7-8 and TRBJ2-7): GAGVSQSPRYKVAKRGQDVALRCDPISGHVSLFWYQQALGQGPEFLTYFQNEAQLDKSGLPSDRFFAERPEGSVSTLKIQRTQQEDSAVYLCASSLARAYEQYFGPGTRLTVT.

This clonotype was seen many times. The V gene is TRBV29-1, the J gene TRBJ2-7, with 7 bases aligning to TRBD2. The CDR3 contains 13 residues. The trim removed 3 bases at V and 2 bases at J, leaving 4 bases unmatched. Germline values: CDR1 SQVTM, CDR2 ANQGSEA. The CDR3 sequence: CSVDGGGPYEQYF. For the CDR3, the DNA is TGCAGCGTTGACGGGGGAGGGCCCTACGAGCAGTACTTC.

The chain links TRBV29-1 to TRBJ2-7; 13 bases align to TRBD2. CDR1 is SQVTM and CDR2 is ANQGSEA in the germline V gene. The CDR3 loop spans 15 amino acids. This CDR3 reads CSSKLAGGPLDEQYF. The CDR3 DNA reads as TGCAGTTCCAAACTAGCGGGAGGGCCTTTGGACGAGCAGTACTTC.

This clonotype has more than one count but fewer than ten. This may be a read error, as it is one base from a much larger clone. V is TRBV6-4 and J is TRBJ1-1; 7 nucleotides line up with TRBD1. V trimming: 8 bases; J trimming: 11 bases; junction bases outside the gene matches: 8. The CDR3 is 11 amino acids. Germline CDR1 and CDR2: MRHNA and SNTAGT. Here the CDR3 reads CASGGGGLAFF. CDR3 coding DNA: TGTGCCAGCGGGGGAGGGGGCTTGGCTTTCTTT.